This entry is about one TCR beta chain. This clone was recorded once. What this receptor recognizes is not known. No base quality information exists; no much larger clone differs at one position. This record belongs to a study of shared T cell receptors in the human thymus (dated by TCRdb to 2020 to 2023). About the full investigation: The study examined how self-reactive, shared T-cell receptor alpha chains are generated in the human thymus.

Preparation of the library involved the immunoSEQ multiplex PCR assay. The source is immuneACCESS, and TCRdb retained only in-frame sequences with V and J called. Part of the clones is not carried over; for the studies checked, unresolved V genes explain less than half of this, and the remainder is unexplained. Across this sample there are tens of thousands of clones, with 90% to 95% seen only once. The ten largest clones represent less than 0.04% of the sample. What was sequenced was thymocytes. The receptor was isolated from a human donor.

In nucleotides, the sequence is TGTGCCAGGGACGGCAGGTTACGTGATCAGCCCCAGCATTTT. The resulting protein is CARDGRLRDQPQHF. Recombination joined TRBV14 with TRBJ1-5; there is no confident call for the D gene. V is pared back by 9 bases and J by 5 bases, with 17 bases lying between the germline termini. The germline V gene encodes CDR1 SGHDN and CDR2 FVKESK. The CDR3 contains 14 residues, cysteine and phenylalanine counted. Here the CDR3 DNA is all that survives: 42 bases in frame from base 1.